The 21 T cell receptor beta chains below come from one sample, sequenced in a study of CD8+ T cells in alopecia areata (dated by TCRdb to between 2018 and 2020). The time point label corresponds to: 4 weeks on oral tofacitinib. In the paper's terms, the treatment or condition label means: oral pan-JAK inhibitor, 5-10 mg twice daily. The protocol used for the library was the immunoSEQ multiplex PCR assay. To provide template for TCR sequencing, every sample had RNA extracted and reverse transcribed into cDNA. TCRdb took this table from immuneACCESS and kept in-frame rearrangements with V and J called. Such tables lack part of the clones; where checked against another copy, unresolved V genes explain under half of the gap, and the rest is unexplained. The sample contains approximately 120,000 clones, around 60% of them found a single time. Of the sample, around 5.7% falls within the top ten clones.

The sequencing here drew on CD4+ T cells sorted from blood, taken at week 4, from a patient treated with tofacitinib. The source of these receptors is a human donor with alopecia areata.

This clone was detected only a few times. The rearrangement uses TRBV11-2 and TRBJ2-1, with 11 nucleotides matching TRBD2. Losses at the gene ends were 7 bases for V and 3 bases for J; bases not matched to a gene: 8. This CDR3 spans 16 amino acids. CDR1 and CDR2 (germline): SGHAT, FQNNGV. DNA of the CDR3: TGTGCCAGCATCAATACTCTAGCGGGGGGCTACAATGAGCAGTTCTTC. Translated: CASINTLAGGYNEQFF.

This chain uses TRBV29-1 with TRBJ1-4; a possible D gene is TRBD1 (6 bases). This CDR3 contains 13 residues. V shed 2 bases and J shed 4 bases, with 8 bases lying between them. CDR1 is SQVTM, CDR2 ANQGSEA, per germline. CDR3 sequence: CSVEQGSNEKLFF. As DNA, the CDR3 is TGCAGCGTTGAACAGGGGAGTAATGAAAAACTGTTTTTT.

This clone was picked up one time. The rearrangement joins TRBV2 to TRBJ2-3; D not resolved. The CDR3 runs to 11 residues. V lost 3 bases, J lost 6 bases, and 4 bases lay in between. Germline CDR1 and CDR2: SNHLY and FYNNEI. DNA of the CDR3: TGTGCCAGCAGTGATCTGGATACGCAGTATTTT. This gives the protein CASSDLDTQYF.

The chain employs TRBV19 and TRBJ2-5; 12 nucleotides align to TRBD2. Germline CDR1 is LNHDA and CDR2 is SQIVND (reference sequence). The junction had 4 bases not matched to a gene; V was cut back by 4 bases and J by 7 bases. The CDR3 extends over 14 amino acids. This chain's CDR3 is CASSTTSGSLTQYF. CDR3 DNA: TGTGCCAGTAGTACGACTAGCGGGAGTTTGACCCAGTACTTC.

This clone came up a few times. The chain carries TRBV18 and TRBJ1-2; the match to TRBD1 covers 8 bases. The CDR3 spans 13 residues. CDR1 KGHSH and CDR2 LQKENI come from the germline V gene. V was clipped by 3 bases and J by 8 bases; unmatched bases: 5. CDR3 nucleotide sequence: TGTGCCAGCTCACCGGACAGGGATTACGGCTACACCTTC. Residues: CASSPDRDYGYTF.

The chain's CDR3 is CASSVETQYF. The CDR3 nucleotides read TGTGCCAGCAGTGTTGAGACCCAGTACTTC. The chain carries TRBV7-9 and TRBJ2-5; D remains unclear. Germline CDR1 and CDR2: SEHNR and FQNEAQ (reference sequence). This CDR3 is 10 amino acids long. With 6 bases removed from V and 5 bases from J, the gap between germline ends came to 4 bases.

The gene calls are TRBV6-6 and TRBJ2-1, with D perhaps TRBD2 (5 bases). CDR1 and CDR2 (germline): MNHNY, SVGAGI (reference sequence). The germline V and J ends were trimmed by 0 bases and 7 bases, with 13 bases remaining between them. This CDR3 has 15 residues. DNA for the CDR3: TGTGCCAGCAGTTACTCGGGTCTTGAGCGGAATGAGCAGTTCTTC. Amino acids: CASSYSGLERNEQFF.

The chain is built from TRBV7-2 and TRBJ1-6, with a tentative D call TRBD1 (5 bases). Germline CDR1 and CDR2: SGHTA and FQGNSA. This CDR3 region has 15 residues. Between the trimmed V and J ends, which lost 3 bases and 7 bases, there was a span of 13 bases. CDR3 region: CASSFFRTPNSPLHF. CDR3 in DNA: TGTGCCAGCAGCTTTTTTAGGACACCAAATTCACCCCTCCACTTT.

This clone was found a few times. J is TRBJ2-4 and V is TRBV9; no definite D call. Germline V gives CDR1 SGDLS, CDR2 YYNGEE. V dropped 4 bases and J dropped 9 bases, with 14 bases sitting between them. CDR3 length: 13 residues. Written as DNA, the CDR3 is TGTGCCAGCAGCCCTAGAGATTCGGGCATTCAGTACTTC. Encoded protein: CASSPRDSGIQYF.

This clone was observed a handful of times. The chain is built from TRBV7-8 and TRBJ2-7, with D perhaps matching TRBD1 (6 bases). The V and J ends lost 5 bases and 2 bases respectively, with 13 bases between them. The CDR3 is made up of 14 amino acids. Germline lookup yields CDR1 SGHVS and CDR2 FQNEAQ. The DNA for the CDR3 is TGTGCCAGCAGCCTCCAGACAGGCCCCTACGAGCAGTACTTC. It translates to CASSLQTGPYEQYF.

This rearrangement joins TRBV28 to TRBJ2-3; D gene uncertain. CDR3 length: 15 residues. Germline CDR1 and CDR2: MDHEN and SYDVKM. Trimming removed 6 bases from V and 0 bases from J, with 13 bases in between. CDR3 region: CASREYNPSTDTQYF. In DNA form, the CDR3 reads TGTGCCAGCAGAGAGTATAACCCCAGCACAGATACGCAGTATTTT.

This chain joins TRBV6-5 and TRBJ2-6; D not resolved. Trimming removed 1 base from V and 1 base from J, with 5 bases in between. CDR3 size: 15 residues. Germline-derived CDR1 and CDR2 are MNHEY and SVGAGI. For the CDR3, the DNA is TGTGCCAGCAGTTACTTGCTTTCTGGGGCCAACGTCCTGACTTTC. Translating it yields CASSYLLSGANVLTF.

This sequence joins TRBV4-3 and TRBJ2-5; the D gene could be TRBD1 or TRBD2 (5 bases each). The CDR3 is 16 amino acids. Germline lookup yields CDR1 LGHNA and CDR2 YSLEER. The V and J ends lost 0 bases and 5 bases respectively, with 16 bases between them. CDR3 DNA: TGCGCCAGCAGCCAAGACCCTAGCAAGGGGTGGGAGACCCAGTACTTC. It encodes CASSQDPSKGWETQYF.

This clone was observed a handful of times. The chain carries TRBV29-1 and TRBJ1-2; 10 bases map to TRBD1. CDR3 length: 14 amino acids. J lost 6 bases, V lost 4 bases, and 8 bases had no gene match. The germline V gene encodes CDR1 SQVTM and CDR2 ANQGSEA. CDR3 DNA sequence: TGCAGCGTTGGAAGGGGACAGGGGATAGATGGCTACACCTTC. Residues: CSVGRGQGIDGYTF.

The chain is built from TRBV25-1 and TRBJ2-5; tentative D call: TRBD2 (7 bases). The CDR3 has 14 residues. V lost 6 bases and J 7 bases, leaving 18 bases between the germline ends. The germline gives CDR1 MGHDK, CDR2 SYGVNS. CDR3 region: CASSSGGATGTQYF. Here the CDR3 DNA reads TGTGCCAGCAGCTCGGGGGGCGCGACGGGGACCCAGTACTTC.

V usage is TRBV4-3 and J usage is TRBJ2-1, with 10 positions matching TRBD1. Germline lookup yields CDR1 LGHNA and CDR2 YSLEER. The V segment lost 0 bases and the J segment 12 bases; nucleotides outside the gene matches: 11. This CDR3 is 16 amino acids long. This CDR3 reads CASSQDRGSGTGVQFF. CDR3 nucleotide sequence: TGCGCCAGCAGCCAAGATAGGGGGTCGGGGACAGGGGTGCAGTTCTTC.

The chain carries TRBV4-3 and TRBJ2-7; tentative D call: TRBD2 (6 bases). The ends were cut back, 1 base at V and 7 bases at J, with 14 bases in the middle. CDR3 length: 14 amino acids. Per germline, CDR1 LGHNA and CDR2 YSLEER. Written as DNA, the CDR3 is TGCGCCAGCAGCCAAGGGATTTGGCGGGAAGAGCAGTACTTC. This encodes CASSQGIWREEQYF.

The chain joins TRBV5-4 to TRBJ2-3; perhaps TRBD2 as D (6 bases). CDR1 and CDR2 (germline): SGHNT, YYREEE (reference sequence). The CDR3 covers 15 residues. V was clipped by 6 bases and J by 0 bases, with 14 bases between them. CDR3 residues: CASTAVGTSTDTQYF. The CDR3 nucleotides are TGTGCCAGCACTGCAGTAGGGACTAGCACAGATACGCAGTATTTT.

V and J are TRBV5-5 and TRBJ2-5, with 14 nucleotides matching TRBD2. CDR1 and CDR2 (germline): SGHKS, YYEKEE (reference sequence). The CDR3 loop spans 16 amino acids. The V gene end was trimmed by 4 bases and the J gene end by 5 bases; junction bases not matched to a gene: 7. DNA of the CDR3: TGTGCCAGCAGCCCCCGACTAGCGGGGGGGCAGGAGACCCAGTACTTC. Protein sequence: CASSPRLAGGQETQYF.

The CDR3 reads CASSHPQGSRGKNYGYTF. The CDR3 region has the DNA TGCGCCAGCAGTCACCCTCAGGGATCCCGGGGGAAGAACTATGGCTACACCTTC. V gene TRBV23-1 combines with J gene TRBJ1-2, with a weak D call TRBD1 (5 bases). TRBV23-1 carries the ORF label, with uncertain function. This CDR3 comprises 18 residues. With 3 bases removed from V and 2 bases from J, the gap between germline ends came to 22 bases.

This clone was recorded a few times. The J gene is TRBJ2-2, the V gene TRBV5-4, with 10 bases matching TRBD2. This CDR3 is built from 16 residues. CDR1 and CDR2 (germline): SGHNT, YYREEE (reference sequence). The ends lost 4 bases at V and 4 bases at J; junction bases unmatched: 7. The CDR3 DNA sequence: TGTGCCAGCAGCCCGGCTAGCGGGAGAGTCACCGGGGAGCTGTTTTTT. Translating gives CASSPASGRVTGELFF.